The next 3 T cell receptor beta chains were all read from a single sample in a study of identical twins (dated by TCRdb to the mid-2010s). Library prep was done by 5' RACE. Sequenced using an Illumina HiSeq 2000. TCRdb applied fastp at Q25 and MiXCR to the public reads, then kept only in-frame beta chains. Identical CDR3 proteins give one entry, which carries the most common genes and DNA. The sample table shows roughly 190,000 distinct CDR3 sequences, and around a sixth are seen once. Of the sample, 40% to 45% falls within the top ten clones. These same data were also listed under a study on T cells expressing NK-cell markers.

The specimen was CD8+ T cells sorted from blood. All receptors come from a woman aged 18 to 35 in good health.

This chain uses TRBV10-2 with TRBJ1-1, with unresolved D. V lost 5 bases, J lost 2 bases, and 21 bases lay in between. Germline V CDR1 and CDR2: WSHSY, SAAADI. This CDR3 is 17 amino acids long. The CDR3 protein is CASSPSGSLYVNTEAFF. In nucleotides, the CDR3 is TGCGCCAGCAGTCCCAGTGGAAGTTTATATGTTAACACTGAAGCTTTCTTT.

This clonotype was seen more than once but under ten times. The V call is TRBV13, the J call TRBJ2-5, with TRBD1 as a possible D gene (6 bases). CDR3 length: 15 residues. CDR1 is PRHDT and CDR2 is FYEKMQ in the germline V gene (reference sequence). The V end was cut by 1 base, the J end by 5 bases, with 14 bases between. The CDR3: CASSLASGARETQYF. The CDR3 DNA sequence: TGTGCCAGCAGCTTAGCCTCAGGGGCCCGGGAGACCCAGTACTTC. Filled out from reference TRBV13 and TRBJ2-5, the complete variable domain reads AAGVIQSPRHLIKEKRETATLKCYPIPRHDTVYWYQQGPGQDPQFLISFYEKMQSDKGSIPDRFSAQQFSDYHSELNMSSLELGDSALYFCASSLASGARETQYFGPGTRLLVL.

This clonotype was counted between two and nine times. This chain connects TRBV4-1 to TRBJ2-7; D not certain. The length of the CDR3 is 15 residues. Looked up from germline, CDR1 is MGHRA and CDR2 is YSYEKL. V dropped 1 base and J dropped 0 bases, with 10 bases sitting between them. The DNA for the CDR3 is TGCGCCAGCAGCCAAGTCCGCGGACGCTCCTACGAGCAGTACTTC. This sequence encodes CASSQVRGRSYEQYF.